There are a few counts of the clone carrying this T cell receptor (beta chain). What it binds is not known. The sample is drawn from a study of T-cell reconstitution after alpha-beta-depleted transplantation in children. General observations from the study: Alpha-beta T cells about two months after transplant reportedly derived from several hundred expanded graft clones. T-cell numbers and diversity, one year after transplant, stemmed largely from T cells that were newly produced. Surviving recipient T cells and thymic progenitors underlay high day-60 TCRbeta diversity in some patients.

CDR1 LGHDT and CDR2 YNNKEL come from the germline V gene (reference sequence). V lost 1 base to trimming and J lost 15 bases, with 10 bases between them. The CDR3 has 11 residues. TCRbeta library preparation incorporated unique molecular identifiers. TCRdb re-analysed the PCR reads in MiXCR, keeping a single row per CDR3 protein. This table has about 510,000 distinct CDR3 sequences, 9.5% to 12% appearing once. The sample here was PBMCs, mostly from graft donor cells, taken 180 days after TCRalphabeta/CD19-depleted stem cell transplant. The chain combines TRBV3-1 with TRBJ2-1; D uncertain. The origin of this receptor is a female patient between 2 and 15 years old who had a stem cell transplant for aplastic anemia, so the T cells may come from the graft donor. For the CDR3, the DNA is TGTGCCAGCAGCCAAGCCGGGCCCTCGTTCTTC. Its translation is CASSQAGPSFF.